Below are 30 T cell receptor beta chains sequenced from a single sample in a study of chemoradiotherapy in HPV16-positive cancers. Sequencing used immunoSEQ multiplex PCR; TCRdb keeps in-frame clones, though not all of them. The data show about 2,900 clones, with 85% to 90% seen just once and 3.8% held by the top ten. Sample: tumor tissue, taken from a patient who underwent chemoradiotherapy. All receptors come from a human donor with HPV-associated anogenital cancer.

V gene TRBV11-2 combines with J gene TRBJ2-5; 10 bases are shared with TRBD1. The CDR3 has 14 residues. V was clipped by 5 bases and J by 11 bases; unmatched bases: 11. Germline V lookup: CDR1 SGHAT, CDR2 FQNNGV. As DNA, the CDR3 is TGTGCCAGCAGCCTCTCGACAGGGGGCGAAGAGCAGTACTTC. Its translation: CASSLSTGGEEQYF. The variable domain in full, completed from reference TRBV11-2 and TRBJ2-5, reads EAGVAQSPRYKIIEKRQSVAFWCNPISGHATLYWYQQILGQGPKLLIQFQNNGVVDDSQLPKDRFSAERLKGVDSTLKIQPAKLEDSAVYLCASSLSTGGEEQYFGPGTRLLVL.

The V and J genes are TRBV14 and TRBJ2-1; 8 nucleotides line up with TRBD2. The germline CDR1 and CDR2 sequences are SGHDN and FVKESK. The V gene end was trimmed by 6 bases and the J gene end by 0 bases; junction bases not matched to a gene: 4. The CDR3 is made up of 15 amino acids. The CDR3 region has the DNA TGTGCCAGCAGACCAACTAGCGGCTCCTACAATGAGCAGTTCTTC. Translation gives CASRPTSGSYNEQFF.

This chain links TRBV10-1 with TRBJ1-1; 11 nucleotides match TRBD1. CDR1 and CDR2 from the germline V gene are WNHNN and SYGVQD (reference sequence). CDR3 length equals 14 residues. Trimming cost V 4 bases and J 4 bases; bases outside gene matches: 2. CDR3 residues: CASSAGTGGTEAFF. The CDR3 coding sequence is TGCGCCAGCAGTGCCGGGACAGGGGGCACTGAAGCTTTCTTT.

The gene calls are TRBV4-2 and TRBJ2-3; D is unclear. The CDR3 contains 13 residues. Between the trimmed V and J ends, which lost 3 bases and 0 bases, there was a span of 4 bases. CDR1 is LGHNA and CDR2 is YNFKEQ in the germline V gene. The CDR3 reads CASSQDSTDTQYF. The CDR3 nucleotides are TGTGCCAGCAGCCAGGACAGCACAGATACGCAGTATTTT.

This clone occurred once. DNA for the CDR3: TGCAGCGTTGGGAGGTCTTCCTACGAGCAGTACTTC. This translates into CSVGRSSYEQYF. The genes are TRBV29-1 and TRBJ2-7; possible D gene TRBD2, 5 bases. This CDR3 region has 12 residues. Germline V CDR1 and CDR2: SQVTM, ANQGSEA. V lost 4 bases and J 1 base, leaving 8 bases between the germline ends.

J is TRBJ1-3 and V is TRBV11-1; 9 nucleotides agree with TRBD1. This CDR3 has 18 residues. V trimming: 4 bases; J trimming: 3 bases; junction bases outside the gene matches: 13. Germline-derived CDR1 and CDR2 are SGHAT and FQDESV (reference sequence). As DNA, the CDR3 is TGTGCCAGCAGCTCTCTAGGACAGGGGAGCCGAGGTGGAAACACCATATATTTT. Residues: CASSSLGQGSRGGNTIYF.

The chain employs TRBV5-4 and TRBJ1-2, with D uncertain. Germline CDR1 reads SGHNT; CDR2 reads YYREEE (reference sequence). This CDR3 region has 15 residues. Trimming took 3 bases from V and 4 from J, leaving 16 bases between them. CDR3 in amino acids: CASSSPGFLGYGYTF. Here the CDR3 DNA reads TGTGCCAGCAGCTCCCCAGGTTTCCTGGGCTATGGCTACACCTTC.

This clone is a singleton in its sample. The gene calls are TRBV19 and TRBJ2-6; unclear D gene. The CDR3 runs to 15 residues. The V end was cut by 3 bases, the J end by 0 bases, with 6 bases between. Germline assignment: CDR1 LNHDA and CDR2 SQIVND (reference sequence). The CDR3 nucleotides are TGTGCCAGTAGTATGGTCTACTCTGGGGCCAACGTCCTGACTTTC. This gives the protein CASSMVYSGANVLTF.

The chain recombines TRBV19 with TRBJ2-2; D is possibly TRBD2 (6 bases). This CDR3 comprises 14 residues. The germline CDR1 and CDR2 sequences are LNHDA and SQIVND (reference sequence). Trimming cost V 4 bases and J 5 bases, with 11 bases left between them. The CDR3 here is CASSKEGRTGELFF. CDR3 DNA sequence: TGTGCCAGTAGTAAGGAGGGCAGAACCGGGGAGCTGTTTTTT.

V usage is TRBV9 and J usage is TRBJ2-7; D call uncertain. The V end lost 4 bases, the J end lost 2 bases, and 10 bases lay between the germline ends. The CDR3 length is 13 residues. Germline CDR1 is SGDLS and CDR2 is YYNGEE. The CDR3 here is CASSNDGPYEQYF. For the CDR3, the DNA is TGTGCCAGCAGCAATGACGGACCCTACGAGCAGTACTTC.

V gene TRBV2 combines with J gene TRBJ1-5, with a tentative D call TRBD1 (5 bases). Germline CDR1 reads SNHLY; CDR2 reads FYNNEI. V lost 8 bases, J lost 13 bases, and 12 bases lay in between. This CDR3 contains 10 residues. This CDR3 reads CASGSGLQHF. The CDR3 bases are TGTGCCAGCGGGTCGGGACTTCAGCATTTT.

There are a few counts of this clone. J is TRBJ2-3 and V is TRBV18; 8 nucleotides agree with TRBD2. The junction had 9 bases not matched to a gene; V was cut back by 8 bases and J by 2 bases. CDR3 length equals 15 residues. CDR1 KGHSH and CDR2 LQKENI come from the germline V gene. CDR3: CASRQRAGVTDTQYF. The CDR3 nucleotides are TGTGCCAGCCGCCAACGAGCGGGAGTCACAGATACGCAGTATTTT.

This clone was seen a single time. The rearrangement uses TRBV2 and TRBJ1-2, with D unclear. Germline V CDR1 and CDR2: SNHLY, FYNNEI. The CDR3 sequence is 11 residues long. Trimming pared 11 bases from V and 6 bases from J, leaving 13 bases between. In nucleotides, the CDR3 is TGTGCCCAGTACGCTTCTAATGGCTACACCTTC. The encoded protein is CAQYASNGYTF.

The V call is TRBV4-3, the J call TRBJ2-1; 9 bases fit TRBD1. There are 15 residues in the CDR3. Germline loops: CDR1 LGHNA, CDR2 YSLEER. Trimming cost V 0 bases and J 3 bases; bases outside gene matches: 0. The CDR3 sequence is CASSQETGGYNEQFF. The DNA for the CDR3 is TGCGCCAGCAGCCAAGAGACAGGGGGCTACAATGAGCAGTTCTTC.

The chain uses TRBV5-4 and TRBJ1-2, with D perhaps matching TRBD1 (5 bases). CDR3 size: 15 residues. V lost 0 bases, J lost 4 bases, and 13 bases lay in between. Germline-derived CDR1 and CDR2 are SGHNT and YYREEE (reference sequence). The CDR3, as DNA: TGTGCCAGCAGCTTGGATCCGGGGACTACCTATGGCTACACCTTC. This encodes CASSLDPGTTYGYTF.

The V call is TRBV29-1, the J call TRBJ2-1; the D is unclear. Germline V gene lookup returns CDR1 SQVTM and CDR2 ANQGSEA. The V gene lost 4 bases and the J gene lost 7 bases, with 8 bases spanning the gap. This CDR3 comprises 11 residues. The chain's CDR3 is CSVVSDNEQFF. For the CDR3, the DNA is TGCAGCGTTGTATCGGATAATGAGCAGTTCTTC.

CDR3: CASMQGLVRNTEAFF. The CDR3, as DNA: TGTGCCAGTATGCAGGGGCTCGTTCGGAACACTGAAGCTTTCTTT. This chain connects TRBV19 to TRBJ1-1; a weak D match, TRBD1 (6 bases). V lost 7 bases to trimming and J lost 1 base, with 16 bases between them. Germline CDR1 and CDR2: LNHDA and SQIVND (reference sequence). CDR3 length: 15 amino acids.

The CDR3 region is CASSLGHLTGNTIYF. The DNA for the CDR3 is TGTGCCAGCAGTCTCGGACACCTCACTGGAAACACCATATATTTT. The chain links TRBV13 to TRBJ1-3; possible D gene TRBD1, 5 bases. CDR1 is PRHDT and CDR2 is FYEKMQ in the germline V gene (reference sequence). The germline V and J ends were trimmed by 6 bases and 2 bases, with 14 bases remaining between them. The CDR3 runs 15 residues.

V is TRBV5-4 and J is TRBJ1-2; TRBD1 aligns across 10 bases. The trim removed 3 bases at V and 2 bases at J, leaving 7 bases unmatched. Germline V gene sequence: CDR1 SGHNT, CDR2 YYREEE (reference sequence). This CDR3 comprises 16 residues. The CDR3 sequence is CASSSDRGSGNYGYTF. CDR3 bases: TGTGCCAGCAGCTCGGACAGGGGGTCGGGGAACTATGGCTACACCTTC.

The CDR3 bases are TGTGCCAGCAGCTTATATTGGTTGGGAGATTGGCCTAACTATGGCTACACCTTC. Protein product: CASSLYWLGDWPNYGYTF. The rearrangement joins TRBV7-3 to TRBJ1-2; D gene ambiguous. The CDR3 sequence is 18 residues long. V was cut by 2 bases and J by 0 bases, with 19 bases left in between. Germline V CDR1 and CDR2: SGHTA, FQGTGA.

The chain is built from TRBV7-2 and TRBJ2-7; TRBD1 agrees at 9 bases. This CDR3 spans 15 amino acids. V gave up 6 bases and J gave up 2 bases; unmatched junction bases: 8. The germline V gene has CDR1 SGHTA and CDR2 FQGNSA. For the CDR3, the DNA is TGTGCCAGCAGTCCCTCCGGGACAGGGACCTACGAGCAGTACTTC. Protein sequence: CASSPSGTGTYEQYF.

The V and J genes are TRBV5-4 and TRBJ1-6; D remains unclear. Deletions cut 3 bases from V and 7 bases from J, with 14 bases between. There are 15 residues in the CDR3. Germline values: CDR1 SGHNT, CDR2 YYREEE (reference sequence). In nucleotides, the CDR3 is TGTGCCAGCAGCTCCGTCGGGGATGGGAATTCACCCCTCCACTTT. Its protein product is CASSSVGDGNSPLHF.

This clone was observed a few times. The CDR3 reads CASSLSQGTYEQYF. The CDR3 nucleotides are TGTGCCAGCAGTTTAAGTCAGGGGACCTACGAGCAGTACTTC. This chain links TRBV28 with TRBJ2-7, with D possibly matching TRBD1 (6 bases). Germline-derived CDR1 and CDR2 are MDHEN and SYDVKM. The CDR3 consists of 14 residues. Trimming took off 2 bases at V and 2 bases at J, with 10 bases between the two ends.

V usage is TRBV5-1 and J usage is TRBJ1-4, with D possibly matching TRBD1 (5 bases). This CDR3 is built from 15 residues. Looked up from germline, CDR1 is SGHRS and CDR2 is YFSETQ. V lost 0 bases and J lost 8, with 14 bases in between. The DNA of the CDR3 is TGCGCCAGCAGCTTGGCGACGTATCAGGGAGAAAAACTGTTTTTT. Its protein is CASSLATYQGEKLFF.

In this sample, this clone turned up a few times. This sequence joins TRBV28 and TRBJ2-2; tentative D call: TRBD1 (6 bases). In germline, CDR1 is MDHEN, CDR2 SYDVKM. V dropped 7 bases and J dropped 2 bases, with 17 bases sitting between them. The CDR3 runs 16 residues. The CDR3 is CASTAGGQTNTGELFF. As DNA, the CDR3 is TGTGCCAGCACCGCGGGTGGACAGACAAACACCGGGGAGCTGTTTTTT. The full variable domain, with the rest looked up from reference TRBV28 and TRBJ2-2, is DVKVTQSSRYLVKRTGEKVFLECVQDMDHENMFWYRQDPGLGLRLIYFSYDVKMKEKGDIPEGYSVSREKKERFSLILESASTNQTSMYLCASTAGGQTNTGELFFGEGSRLTVL.

The chain couples TRBV7-2 to TRBJ2-1; the D is unclear. Germline V lookup: CDR1 SGHTA, CDR2 FQGNSA. Trimming took 2 bases from V and 6 from J, leaving 8 bases between them. The CDR3 sequence is 13 residues long. The CDR3 sequence: CASSLLKGNEQFF. DNA for the CDR3: TGTGCCAGCAGCTTACTGAAGGGCAATGAGCAGTTCTTC.

The chain links TRBV10-3 to TRBJ2-1, with 12 nucleotides matching TRBD2. The germline V gene has CDR1 ENHRY and CDR2 SYGVKD. Unmatched junction bases numbered 4, after V lost 4 bases and J lost 3 bases. The CDR3 length is 16 residues. The DNA for the CDR3 is TGTGCCATCAGTGCCCAGACTAGCGGGAGCTACAATGAGCAGTTCTTC. This sequence encodes CAISAQTSGSYNEQFF.

The chain recombines TRBV30 with TRBJ2-1, with TRBD2 as a possible D gene (6 bases). CDR1 is GTSNPN and CDR2 is SVGIG in the germline V gene (reference sequence). The CDR3 is 11 amino acids. V lost 8 bases and J lost 2, with 7 bases in between. Here the CDR3 DNA reads TGTGCCCGGACTACCTACAATGAGCAGTTCTTC. Its protein product is CARTTYNEQFF.

V is TRBV29-1 and J is TRBJ1-5, with D possibly being TRBD1 (5 bases). This CDR3 has 14 amino acids. Trimming removed 4 bases from V and 0 bases from J, with 10 bases in between. Germline V gene sequence: CDR1 SQVTM, CDR2 ANQGSEA. The CDR3 nucleotides read TGCAGCGTTGGGGGGGTGGATAGCAATCAGCCCCAGCATTTT. This sequence encodes CSVGGVDSNQPQHF.

The J gene is TRBJ1-1, the V gene TRBV7-2, with D possibly matching TRBD1 (6 bases). CDR3 length: 13 residues. Trimming pared 5 bases from V and 1 base from J, leaving 8 bases between. Germline V gene sequence: CDR1 SGHTA, CDR2 FQGNSA. CDR3 coding DNA: TGTGCCAGCAGCGGACAGCCGAACACTGAAGCTTTCTTT. Encoded protein: CASSGQPNTEAFF.